This TCR beta chain was observed in a study of monozygotic twins with inflammatory bowel disease. The study, taken as a whole, reports: No difference was seen in repertoire similarity between concordant and discordant twins, possibly from limited power. IBD patients showed reduced TCRbeta diversity (inverse Simpson) versus healthy co-twins.

Investigators made cDNA in eight separate reactions per sample. Both TCRalpha and TCRbeta cDNA were subjected to two nested PCRs lasting approximately 16 and 9 cycles. TCRdb reprocessed the 5' RACE reads, keeping one entry per CDR3 protein, no DNA. The record lists some 440,000 distinct CDR3 sequences, of which the ten most abundant hold 2.4%. Germline V gene data show CDR1 as DFQATT and CDR2 as SNEGSKA (reference sequence). The CDR3 runs 16 residues. As for this clonotype: The target antigen is unknown.

Specimen: blood. The source is a human donor with ulcerative colitis or Crohn's disease, or a healthy co-twin of an affected twin (not recorded which). The genes are TRBV20-1 and TRBJ2-1; checking the TCRdb D call of TRBD2 is not possible without DNA. CDR3 protein: CSAPTLSTSKYNEQFF.